This TCR beta chain was captured in a study of T cells in Graves' hyperthyroidism and ophthalmopathy. Study as a whole: Peripheral blood was collected at initial diagnosis, before any treatment. Overall study findings and caveats: A 13 V-J signature model discriminated ophthalmopathy versus stable hyperthyroidism.

The germline V and J ends were trimmed by 0 bases and 4 bases, with 10 bases remaining between them. CDR1 and CDR2 from the germline V gene are SEHNR and FQNEAQ (reference sequence). The CDR3 spans 14 residues. Template material for amplifying TCR beta CDR3 regions consisted of RNA transcripts. First-round RT-PCR with HTBI primers amplified the TCR CDR3 region. TCRdb recomputed calls from the multiplex PCR reads with MiXCR, one row per CDR3 protein. The data hold under 250,000 distinct CDR3 sequences, with about a sixth observed a single time. Note on this clonotype: Antigen unknown.

The sequencing input was blood. The source is a woman aged 50 to 60 with Graves' hyperthyroidism. This chain connects TRBV7-9 to TRBJ2-7; no definite D call. For the CDR3, the DNA is TGTGCCAGCAGCTTAGCGGCTTTATTGTACGAGCAGTACTTC. It yields the protein CASSLAALLYEQYF.